A single TCR beta chain is shown here with its context. The antigen is unknown. The PCR used 60 Vbeta and 13 Jbeta primers. Clones were read by immunoSEQ multiplex PCR, and TCRdb kept only the in-frame ones, dropping some. The sample consists of 180,000 or so clones, almost 80% of them appearing once. Germline V CDR1 and CDR2: SGHAT, FQNNGV. The junction had 6 bases not matched to a gene; V was cut back by 4 bases and J by 4 bases. The CDR3 runs 15 residues. The data belong to a study of cytomegalovirus exposure and HLA in healthy donors. Study-wide results and limits: Segments of the TCR beta V type were, in most cases, productive about 87% or about 30% of the time in an earlier analysis.

The sequencing input was PBMCs. The chain has TRBV11-2 and TRBJ2-1; TRBD2 matches 8 bases. This clonotype was sampled from a man between 45 and 60 years old in good health and CMV-seropositive. CDR3 nucleotide sequence: TGTGCCAGCAGCTACGAGCGGGGGCCATACAATGAGCAGTTCTTC. The encoded protein is CASSYERGPYNEQFF.